The 15 T cell receptor beta chains in this list originate from one sample, sequenced in a study of shared clonotypes between healthy human individuals. Sequencing was performed with immunoSEQ multiplex PCR; in TCRdb, only in-frame clones are kept and a portion is missing. The sample carries 2 million to 2.5 million clones, around 92% recorded once. Material for sequencing was naive CD4+ T cells from PBMCs. The subset is: CD45RA+ positively selected. Receptors originate from a man aged 18 to 30 in good health. Some clones in this sample may be carry-over from other donors' samples.

The chain joins TRBV4-2 to TRBJ2-7, with 11 bases that match TRBD2. This CDR3 is built from 16 residues. V shed 1 base, J shed 3 bases, and the junction held 5 bases outside the gene matches. Germline loops: CDR1 LGHNA, CDR2 YNFKEQ. The CDR3 here is CASSQGRGTSGYEQYF. The DNA for the CDR3 is TGTGCCAGCAGCCAAGGAAGGGGGACTAGCGGCTACGAGCAGTACTTC.

The rearrangement uses TRBV28 and TRBJ1-1; D gene ambiguous. The CDR3 runs to 14 residues. The germline V gene has CDR1 MDHEN and CDR2 SYDVKM. V lost 2 bases and J lost 6, with 13 bases in between. The CDR3 coding sequence is TGTGCCAGCAGTTTAGTTCGGGGTTACGCTGAAGCTTTCTTT. This codes for CASSLVRGYAEAFF.

The chain uses TRBV2 and TRBJ2-3; D is possibly TRBD1 or TRBD2 (5 bases each). The CDR3 is made up of 14 amino acids. From germline, CDR1 is SNHLY and CDR2 FYNNEI. The V gene lost 4 bases and the J gene lost 0 bases, with 8 bases spanning the gap. This CDR3 is CASSGGSSTDTQYF. In nucleotides, the CDR3 is TGTGCCAGCAGTGGGGGGTCTAGCACAGATACGCAGTATTTT.

V and J are TRBV27 and TRBJ2-7; tentatively, D is TRBD2 (6 bases). V shed 7 bases and J shed 3 bases, with 22 bases lying between them. The CDR3 contains 16 residues. CDR1 MNHEY and CDR2 SMNVEV come from the germline V gene (reference sequence). CDR3 bases: TGTGCCAGCACCTTATATCGGCCCGGGGGACTCTACGAGCAGTACTTC. Translation: CASTLYRPGGLYEQYF.

V is TRBV18 and J is TRBJ1-1; D perhaps matches TRBD1 (6 bases). The CDR3 is 16 residues long. Germline V lookup: CDR1 KGHSH, CDR2 LQKENI. Between the trimmed V and J ends, which lost 3 bases and 4 bases, there was a span of 18 bases. The CDR3 protein is CASSPVLGGAGTEAFF. CDR3 bases: TGTGCCAGCTCACCGGTACTCGGGGGCGCGGGCACTGAAGCTTTCTTT.

This clone occurred once. The chain recombines TRBV15 with TRBJ2-7; D remains ambiguous. Germline V gene sequence: CDR1 LNHNV, CDR2 YYDKDF (reference sequence). The CDR3 runs 14 residues. V lost 9 bases and J 2 bases, leaving 17 bases between the germline ends. In DNA, the CDR3 is TGTGCCACGACTGGGGTAGGATCACCCTACGAGCAGTACTTC. This sequence encodes CATTGVGSPYEQYF.

The V call is TRBV7-9, the J call TRBJ2-3, with 9 bases that match TRBD2. The trim removed 1 base at V and 4 bases at J, leaving 9 bases unmatched. The germline CDR1 and CDR2 sequences are SEHNR and FQNEAQ (reference sequence). This CDR3 has 17 amino acids. CDR3 loop: CASSLGLAGTFADTQYF. The DNA of the CDR3 is TGTGCCAGCAGCTTAGGTCTAGCGGGGACTTTCGCAGATACGCAGTATTTT. Drawing the rest from reference TRBV7-9 and TRBJ2-3, the complete variable domain is DTGVSQNPRHKITKRGQNVTFRCDPISEHNRLYWYRQTLGQGPEFLTYFQNEAQLEKSRLLSDRFSAERPKGSFSTLEIQRTEQGDSAMYLCASSLGLAGTFADTQYFGPGTRLTVL.

V gene TRBV9 combines with J gene TRBJ2-2, with D hard to call. Germline CDR1 and CDR2: SGDLS and YYNGEE. The CDR3 spans 14 residues. Trimming left V 3 bases short and J 5 bases short, with 11 bases between. Written as DNA, the CDR3 is TGTGCCAGCAGCGACAACCTACCAACCGGGGAGCTGTTTTTT. Translation: CASSDNLPTGELFF.

The chain couples TRBV27 to TRBJ1-4, with D possibly TRBD1 on 5 matching bases. This CDR3 is built from 15 residues. V was clipped by 7 bases and J by 4 bases, with 16 bases between them. Looked up from germline, CDR1 is MNHEY and CDR2 is SMNVEV (reference sequence). The CDR3 protein is CASKGKGAVNEKLFF. CDR3 nucleotides: TGTGCCAGCAAGGGGAAAGGGGCAGTTAATGAAAAACTGTTTTTT. Full variable domain (remainder filled in from reference TRBV27 and TRBJ1-4): EAQVTQNPRYLITVTGKKLTVTCSQNMNHEYMSWYRQDPGLGLRQIYYSMNVEVTDKGDVPEGYKVSRKEKRNFPLILESPSPNQTSLYFCASKGKGAVNEKLFFGSGTQLSVL.

The chain is built from TRBV5-1 and TRBJ2-3; tentatively, D is TRBD2 (5 bases). Germline values: CDR1 SGHRS, CDR2 YFSETQ. The V end lost 0 bases, the J end lost 3 bases, and 8 bases lay between the germline ends. The CDR3 extends over 14 amino acids. CDR3 sequence (DNA): TGCGCCAGCAGCTTGGCCGACTATACAGATACGCAGTATTTT. Translating it yields CASSLADYTDTQYF.

CDR3: CSVARRGDTEAFF. CDR3 DNA: TGCAGCGTTGCTCGTAGAGGGGACACTGAAGCTTTCTTT. The chain combines TRBV29-1 with TRBJ1-1, with a possible D match to TRBD1 (5 bases). CDR3 length: 13 residues. Trimming shortened V by 4 bases and J by 3 bases, and 12 bases separated the two germline ends. The germline V gene has CDR1 SQVTM and CDR2 ANQGSEA. The whole variable domain, filled in from reference TRBV29-1 and TRBJ1-1, reads SAVISQKPSRDICQRGTSLTIQCQVDSQVTMMFWYRQQPGQSLTLIATANQGSEATYESGFVIDKFPISRPNLTFSTLTVSNMSPEDSSIYLCSVARRGDTEAFFGQGTRLTVV.

The J gene is TRBJ1-5, the V gene TRBV7-6; weak D call: TRBD1 (6 bases). V lost 4 bases to trimming and J lost 4 bases, with 11 bases between them. The CDR3 extends over 14 amino acids. Germline V CDR1 and CDR2: SGHVS, FNYEAQ. Written as DNA, the CDR3 is TGTGCCAGCAGCTCCTTAGGACAGAATCAGCCCCAGCATTTT. Its protein product is CASSSLGQNQPQHF. The entire variable domain, with the rest obtained from reference TRBV7-6 and TRBJ1-5, is as follows: GAGVSQSPRYKVTKRGQDVALRCDPISGHVSLYWYRQALGQGPEFLTYFNYEAQQDKSGLPNDRFSAERPEGSISTLTIQRTEQRDSAMYRCASSSLGQNQPQHFGDGTRLSIL.

Concerning this clone itself: One junction end disagrees with the germline gene, perhaps due to a read error. The V gene is TRBV7-2, the J gene TRBJ1-2, with D unclear. Germline CDR1 reads SGHTA; CDR2 reads FQGNSA. This CDR3 spans 14 amino acids. CDR3 nucleotide sequence: TGTGCCGGCAGCTTCCCCGCCCGGACGTATGGCTACACCTTC. Protein product: CAGSFPARTYGYTF.

The V and J genes are TRBV30 and TRBJ2-7; 12 bases fit TRBD2. Germline V gene lookup returns CDR1 GTSNPN and CDR2 SVGIG (reference sequence). The CDR3 sequence is 20 residues long. V lost 0 bases to trimming and J lost 5 bases; unmatched junction nucleotides: 20. This CDR3 is CAWSVAGIKETSGRSNEQYF. The DNA of the CDR3 is TGTGCCTGGAGTGTAGCGGGGATAAAAGAAACTAGCGGGAGGTCGAACGAGCAGTACTTC.

This chain connects TRBV11-2 to TRBJ2-1; D possibly corresponds to TRBD2 (6 bases). The V gene's germline CDR1 is SGHAT and CDR2 FQNNGV. The V gene lost 5 bases and the J gene lost 8 bases, with 19 bases spanning the gap. This CDR3 is built from 15 residues. In DNA form, the CDR3 reads TGTGCCAGCAGCGTTGCGGGGCAGGCCGTTGATGAGCAGTTCTTC. Translated, it gives CASSVAGQAVDEQFF.